This T cell receptor (beta chain) was profiled in a study of technical replicates of blood from a few donors. This table comes from immunoSEQ multiplex PCR, and its TCRdb copy is limited to in-frame clones, with some not included. The sample has approximately 13,000 clones, around 86% seen once. Germline CDR1 and CDR2: MDHEN and SYDVKM. The CDR3 is made up of 16 amino acids. Trimming removed 6 bases from V and 3 bases from J; junction bases left unmatched: 10. Sequencing was carried out using PBMCs. The chain joins TRBV28 to TRBJ1-2; 10 bases map to TRBD1. This clonotype was sampled from a human donor in good health. In DNA, the CDR3 is TGTGCCAGCAGGGGACCGGGACAGGGGTCTCACTATGGCTACACCTTC. The encoded protein is CASRGPGQGSHYGYTF.